The rows below give T cell receptor beta chains drawn from one sample of a study of blood T cells in healthy people across ages. From the 5' RACE reads, TCRdb called clonotypes with MiXCR, one entry per CDR3 protein. This repertoire shows more than 1 million distinct CDR3 sequences, less than 50% found once; its top ten account for 18%. Material: blood. These TCRs come from a woman aged 55-70 years in good health. Each CDR3 is given with its conserved first and last residue. The D gene is left open where the match is weak. Some rows mark clone size as missing; the rest say once, few, many or name a class of expanded clone.

V,J,size,D,DNA,CDR3
TRBV13,TRBJ2-7,-,-,TGTGCCAGCTCTTGGACGGCCGGCGAGCAGTACTTC,CASSWTAGEQYF
TRBV20-1,TRBJ2-1,-,-,TGCAGTGCTAGACTAGCCATTAGTGGGGAGCAGTTCTTC,CSARLAISGEQFF
TRBV15,TRBJ2-5,-,-,TGTGCCACCAGCAGAGATCGGGGAGTTCCAGAGACCCAGTACTTC,CATSRDRGVPETQYF
TRBV3-1,TRBJ2-5,-,-,TGTGCCTGCAGCCAAGATACCGGGTTAAAAGAGACCCAGTACTTC,CACSQDTGLKETQYF
TRBV7-9,TRBJ1-4,few,-,TGTGCCAGCAGCTTAGCGCGGGCCCCAACTAATGAAAAACTGTTTTTT,CASSLARAPTNEKLFF
TRBV4-2,TRBJ2-7,-,-,TGTGCCAGCAGCCAAGGGCGGCAGGGAACATCCTACGAGCAGTACTTC,CASSQGRQGTSYEQYF
TRBV13,TRBJ2-3,-,TRBD2,TGTGCCAGCAGCCGTAGCGGGAGTGGATTTGGGGGCACAGATACGCAGTATTTT,CASSRSGSGFGGTDTQYF
TRBV24-1,TRBJ2-1,-,-,TGTGCCACCAGTGATCCCAGGGGAAAGGTCAATGAGCAGTTCTTC,CATSDPRGKVNEQFF
TRBV7-2,TRBJ2-1,few,TRBD2,TGTGCCAGCAGCTTAGCCCTCGGGGGGGGATACAATGAGCAGTTCTTC,CASSLALGGGYNEQFF
TRBV7-2,TRBJ1-6,few,-,TGTGCCAGCAGCTTACTGAGCTCCTATAATTCACCCCTCCACTTT,CASSLLSSYNSPLHF
TRBV9,TRBJ1-1,few,-,TGTGCCAGCAGCGTAGCCCCGGGTTATACTGAAGCTTTCTTT,CASSVAPGYTEAFF
TRBV28,TRBJ2-7,many,-,TGTGCCAGCAGTTCTCTCTCCCGGGACGGAAGGTTCGAGCAGTACTTC,CASSSLSRDGRFEQYF
TRBV4-2,TRBJ2-1,-,TRBD2,TGTGCCAGCAGCCAAGGGACTAGCGGGGCGGGTGAGCAGTTCTTC,CASSQGTSGAGEQFF
TRBV28,TRBJ1-2,-,-,TGTGCCAGCAGTGGGACTAAGCGGAACTATGGCTACACCTTC,CASSGTKRNYGYTF
TRBV28,TRBJ2-3,-,-,TGTGCCAGCAGTACCACAGATGCGCAGTATTTT,CASSTTDAQYF
TRBV5-1,TRBJ2-5,few,TRBD1,TGCGCCAGCAGCGTGGGACAGGGGGCCCAAGAGACCCAGTACTTC,CASSVGQGAQETQYF
TRBV14,TRBJ2-7,-,-,TGTGCCAGCAGCCAAGTGGGGCCCCCGACGACGCGGGCTCACGAGCAGTACTTC,CASSQVGPPTTRAHEQYF
TRBV6-5,TRBJ1-4,many,-,TGTGCCAGCAGTTACGCGACAGGAGTAGAGGAAAAACTGTTTTTT,CASSYATGVEEKLFF
TRBV29-1,TRBJ2-1,few,-,TGCAGCGTCCCTTCCCCTAGGGCCAATGAGCAGTTCTTC,CSVPSPRANEQFF
TRBV18,TRBJ2-7,few,TRBD1,TGTGCCAGCTCACCACCGTACGGGGGCGAAACAGGGGGGATTTCCTACGAGCAGTACTTC,CASSPPYGGETGGISYEQYF
TRBV5-1,TRBJ2-7,-,-,TGCGCCAGCAGCCGGACTGACACCTACGGGCAGTACTTC,CASSRTDTYGQYF
TRBV28,TRBJ2-3,few,-,TGTGCCAGCAGTTTATCCCCGCAGGGGCTGGTCACAGATACGCAGTATTTT,CASSLSPQGLVTDTQYF
TRBV12-3/TRBV12-4,TRBJ2-1,few,-,TGTGCCAGCAGTGTAAGCCTAGTCAATGAGCAGTTCTTC,CASSVSLVNEQFF
TRBV12-3/TRBV12-4,TRBJ1-2,-,-,TGTGCCAGCAGTGAGGGGAGGGGTTGGTACACCTTC,CASSEGRGWYTF
TRBV3-1,TRBJ1-2,-,-,TGTGCCAGCAGCCTCAAGATAGGCCGCACGGGGAACTATGGCTACACCTTC,CASSLKIGRTGNYGYTF
TRBV11-3,TRBJ2-7,few,TRBD1,TGTGCCAGCAGCATCGACAGGGCCCCACATGAGCAGTACTTC,CASSIDRAPHEQYF
TRBV11-2,TRBJ1-2,-,-,TGTGCCAGCAGCCGGATCGGGACCTATGGCTACACCTTC,CASSRIGTYGYTF
TRBV29-1,TRBJ2-1,-,-,TGCAGCGTTGAAAGGGCTAGGGACGATGAGCAGTTCTTC,CSVERARDDEQFF
TRBV6-6,TRBJ2-1,-,TRBD2,TGTGCCAGCAGTCCTGGGACTAGCAGTGAGCAGTTCTTC,CASSPGTSSEQFF
TRBV7-2,TRBJ2-7,few,-,TGTGCCAGCGCCAGCGCTAGCTCCTACGAGCAGTACTTC,CASASASSYEQYF
TRBV27,TRBJ1-2,-,-,TGTGCCAGCAGTTTTCGGCTGTTAAACTATGGCTACACCTTC,CASSFRLLNYGYTF
TRBV29-1,TRBJ1-2,-,-,TGCAGCGCCGAGGGGGGGCCTAACTATGGCTACACCTTC,CSAEGGPNYGYTF
TRBV6-5,TRBJ2-1,few,-,TGTGCCAGCAGCGAGCGGTTAAGCTCCTACAATGAGCAGTTCTTC,CASSERLSSYNEQFF
TRBV5-1,TRBJ2-2,-,-,TGCGCCAGCAGCCCCTGGACGGGGAACACCGGGGAGCTGTTTTTT,CASSPWTGNTGELFF
TRBV7-9,TRBJ2-7,-,-,TGTGCCAGCAGCCCGAGAAGGGACAAAACCTACGAGCAGTACTTC,CASSPRRDKTYEQYF
TRBV7-2,TRBJ1-2,once,-,TGTGCCAGCAGCCCGGTCCCAGGGAGCAGCTACACCTTC,CASSPVPGSSYTF
TRBV27,TRBJ1-5,few,-,TGTGCCAGCAGTTTTTCGGCCATGGAGGATCAGCCCCAGCATTTT,CASSFSAMEDQPQHF
TRBV27,TRBJ2-1,few,-,TGTGCCAGCAGTTTGCGGGCCTGGGATGAGCAGTTCTTC,CASSLRAWDEQFF
TRBV12-3/TRBV12-4,TRBJ2-7,few,-,TGTGCCAGCAGTGTAAGACAGAACCTCTACGAGCAGTACTTC,CASSVRQNLYEQYF
TRBV2,TRBJ2-5,-,-,TGTGCCAGCAGACTTACAGCTACAAAACAAGAGACCCAGTACTTC,CASRLTATKQETQYF
TRBV3-1,TRBJ2-1,-,-,TGTGCCAGCAGCCCCCTCGCGCTCCTAAATGAGCAGTTCTTC,CASSPLALLNEQFF
TRBV20-1,TRBJ2-7,few,-,TGCAGTGCTCAAACCGGGACAGGGATCAATTCGGGACTAGCTTACGAGCAGTACTTC,CSAQTGTGINSGLAYEQYF
TRBV7-2,TRBJ2-3,few,TRBD2,TGTGCCAGCAGCCTCAGACTAGCGGGAGGTCATGCAGATACGCAGTATTTT,CASSLRLAGGHADTQYF
TRBV7-2,TRBJ2-3,-,TRBD1,TGTGCCAGCAGCTTACTTCAGGGGGCCGGGAATACGCAGTATTTT,CASSLLQGAGNTQYF
TRBV12-3/TRBV12-4,TRBJ2-7,few,TRBD1,TGTGCCAGCAGTACGGGACAGGCCTCCTACGAGCAGTACTTC,CASSTGQASYEQYF
TRBV27,TRBJ2-2,few,-,TGTGCCAGCAGGGGACTCCTGAACACCGGGGAGCTGTTTTTT,CASRGLLNTGELFF
TRBV29-1,TRBJ1-2,-,-,TGCAGCGTTGAAGATCGAGGGGACCGGGGGGGCTACACCTTC,CSVEDRGDRGGYTF
TRBV12-3/TRBV12-4,TRBJ2-1,-,TRBD2,TGTGCCAGCAGCATACTAGCGGGAGCTGGTGAGCAGTTCTTC,CASSILAGAGEQFF
TRBV11-2,TRBJ2-7,few,TRBD2,TGTGCCAGCAGCCCTTCTAGCGGGAGTTGGTACGAGCAGTACTTC,CASSPSSGSWYEQYF
TRBV7-8,TRBJ1-6,-,TRBD1,TGTGCCAGCAGCCAAGAGAGGACAGGTCAAACTTCACCCCTCCACTTT,CASSQERTGQTSPLHF
TRBV2,TRBJ2-3,-,TRBD2,TGTGCCAGCAGTGAAGCGCTTGGGCGGGGGAGCACAGATACGCAGTATTTT,CASSEALGRGSTDTQYF
TRBV6-1,TRBJ1-4,-,-,TGTGCCAGCAGTGAACGGGGCCTCATCCTTAATGAAAAACTGTTTTTT,CASSERGLILNEKLFF
TRBV14,TRBJ1-4,-,-,TGTGCCAGCAGCCAAGGACTCGGGGCGACGATTGAAAAACTGTTTTTT,CASSQGLGATIEKLFF